This T cell receptor beta chain is from a study of beta chain features in type 1 diabetes. The investigators reverse transcribed all of the isolated RNA, so they sequenced expressed TCRB transcripts. Sequencing was performed with immunoSEQ multiplex PCR; in TCRdb, only in-frame clones are kept and a portion is missing. The data show about 320,000 clones, 14% seen once. Only a few counts were recorded for this clone. Via CD45RO/CCR7/CD25/CD127/CD95/CD27, cells of the CD4+ naive, central memory, regulatory and stem cell-like memory subsets were sorted. The CDR3 runs to 13 residues. V was pared by 5 bases and J by 5 bases, with 13 bases between. Germline CDR1 is SGHTA and CDR2 is FQGNSA.

This sequence originates from a man in his thirties or forties in good health. Material: central memory CD4+ T cells from blood. J is TRBJ2-7 and V is TRBV7-2; D remains unclear. CDR3 nucleotides: TGTGCCAGCAGCCCCCCGGTCGACGACGAGCAGTACTTC. Its protein is CASSPPVDDEQYF.